This TCR beta chain was sequenced for a study of human T cells and chemical hapten exposure. Study information: Throughout the roughly 26-week study, diphenylcyclopropenone was applied weekly to the patients' scalps.

General study findings and limits: Donors in the study had alopecia, meaning their immune response may differ from healthy people's.

This clonotype was observed many times. Its antigen remains unidentified. During construction of the library, unique molecular identifiers were attached to individual cDNA molecules for quantitative, reproducible TCR counting. MiXCR was run by TCRdb on the RACE reads, yielding one entry per CDR3 protein. This sample has around 120,000 distinct CDR3 sequences, with about 14% found just once. Time point given: pre-sensitization, week 0. Treatment reported: therapeutic diphenylcyclopropenone sensitization with weekly scalp DPC. Donors, patients with alopecia ranging from 18 to 70 years old and judged suitable for DPC, provided samples. The sequences come from whole blood, collected in connection with sensitization to the hapten diphenylcyclopropenone (DPC). The receptor's source is a woman between 18 and 30 years old with alopecia areata. Some clones in this sample may be carry-over from other donors' samples.

CDR3 DNA: TGCAGTGCTAGTCCCCCTGACAGTGAGCAGTACTTC. Its protein product is CSASPPDSEQYF. The chain carries TRBV20-1 and TRBJ2-7; D is perhaps TRBD1 (5 bases). CDR1 is DFQATT, CDR2 SNEGSKA, per germline (reference sequence). The CDR3 spans 12 residues. The ends were cut back, 3 bases at V and 7 bases at J, with 13 bases in the middle.